The 4 T cell receptor beta chains listed next were all sequenced from one sample in a study of blood T cell repertoires in COVID-19. Assay: immunoSEQ multiplex PCR; the TCRdb copy retains only in-frame clones and omits some. The profile shows under 60,000 clones, 82% of them singletons. The source material was peripheral blood. These receptors were obtained from a middle-aged man with acute or convalescent COVID-19.

The rearrangement uses TRBV10-3 and TRBJ2-1, with 15 nucleotides matching TRBD2. From germline, CDR1 is ENHRY and CDR2 SYGVKD. The CDR3 extends over 14 amino acids. Trimming at V came to 9 bases and at J to 10 bases, leaving 7 bases not matched to a gene. CDR3 residues: CAMRTSGGAREQFF. DNA of the CDR3: TGTGCCATGAGGACTAGCGGGGGGGCGCGGGAGCAGTTCTTC.

The V and J genes are TRBV15 and TRBJ1-1; no firm D call. The V gene's germline CDR1 is LNHNV and CDR2 YYDKDF (reference sequence). The CDR3 consists of 13 residues. V was trimmed by 6 bases and J by 3 bases, leaving 11 bases between them. Here the CDR3 reads CATRWREDTEAFF. The CDR3 DNA follows: TGTGCCACCAGGTGGAGGGAGGACACTGAAGCTTTCTTT.

This sequence joins TRBV5-1 and TRBJ1-1, with unresolved D. The V end lost 8 bases, the J end lost 0 bases, and 8 bases lay between the germline ends. The germline CDR1 and CDR2 sequences are SGHRS and YFSETQ. This CDR3 has 12 residues. The CDR3 is CASGQMNTEAFF. CDR3 in DNA: TGCGCCAGTGGGCAGATGAACACTGAAGCTTTCTTT. Full variable domain (rest looked up from reference TRBV5-1 and TRBJ1-1): KAGVTQTPRYLIKTRGQQVTLSCSPISGHRSVSWYQQTPGQGLQFLFEYFSETQRNKGNFPGRFSGRQFSNSRSEMNVSTLELGDSALYLCASGQMNTEAFFGQGTRLTVV.

The rearrangement links TRBV25-1 to TRBJ2-3; 7 nucleotides align to TRBD1. V lost 8 bases and J lost 4; bases outside the gene matches: 6. CDR1 is MGHDK and CDR2 is SYGVNS in the germline V gene. The CDR3 is 13 residues long. The CDR3 spells CASHRDSADTQYF. The CDR3, as DNA: TGTGCCAGCCACCGGGACAGTGCAGATACGCAGTATTTT.